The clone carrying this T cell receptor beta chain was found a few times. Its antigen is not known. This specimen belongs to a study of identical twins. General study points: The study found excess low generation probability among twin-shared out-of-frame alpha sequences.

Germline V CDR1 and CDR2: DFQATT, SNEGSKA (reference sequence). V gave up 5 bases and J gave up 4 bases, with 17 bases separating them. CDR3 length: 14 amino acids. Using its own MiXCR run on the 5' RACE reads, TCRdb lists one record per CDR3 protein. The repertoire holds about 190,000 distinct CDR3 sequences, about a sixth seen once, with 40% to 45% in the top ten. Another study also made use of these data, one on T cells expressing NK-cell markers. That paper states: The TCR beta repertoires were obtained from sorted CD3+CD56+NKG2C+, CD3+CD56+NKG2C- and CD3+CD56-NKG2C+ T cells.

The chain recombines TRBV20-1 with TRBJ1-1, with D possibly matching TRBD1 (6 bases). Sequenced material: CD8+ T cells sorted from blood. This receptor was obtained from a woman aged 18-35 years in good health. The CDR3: CSAFQQGILTEAFF. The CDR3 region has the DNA TGCAGTGCTTTCCAACAGGGAATCCTCACTGAAGCTTTCTTT.